This TCR beta chain was obtained from a study of spatial heterogeneity in lung cancer. The CDR3 sequence is 14 residues long. Trimming removed 4 bases from V and 2 bases from J, with 12 bases in between. Germline loops: CDR1 SGHRS, CDR2 YFSETQ. Whole-study findings and limits: The number of expanded tumor alpha and beta chains correlated with mutation number.

TCRdb called the 5' RACE reads again in MiXCR, with one record for every CDR3 protein. This table holds roughly 7,400 distinct CDR3 sequences, 18% found once. Time point reported: sample taken at primary tumor resection. This clonotype has only a few counts. Its antigen is undetermined. The material sequenced was lung tumor tissue, taken at surgery. The TCR originated in a female donor with early-stage non-small cell lung cancer. V is TRBV5-1 and J is TRBJ1-2, with D perhaps matching TRBD1 (5 bases). For the CDR3, the DNA is TGCGCCAGCAGCCCCGACGGGGGGAACTATGGCTACACCTTC. Residues: CASSPDGGNYGYTF.